This T cell receptor beta chain is drawn from a study of early T cells in non-severe SARS-CoV-2 infection. Only a few counts were recorded for this clonotype. Trimming left V 3 bases short and J 10 bases short, with 12 bases between. The V gene's germline CDR1 is LGHDT and CDR2 YNNKEL (reference sequence). The CDR3 sequence is 12 residues long. Each CDR3 protein gets one entry after TCRdb re-called the 5' RACE reads with MiXCR. The profile shows 90,000 or so distinct CDR3 sequences, under 15% of them singletons. Source material: whole blood. The clonotype comes from an adult who was a healthcare worker with PCR-confirmed SARS-CoV-2 infection or an uninfected control (not recorded which). This chain connects TRBV3-1 to TRBJ1-2; D is undetermined. The DNA of the CDR3 is TGTGCCAGCAGCCATACGGGCATTATCTACACCTTC. Protein product: CASSHTGIIYTF.